This is a list of T cell receptor beta chains from one sample in a study of cytomegalovirus exposure and HLA in healthy donors. The method was immunoSEQ multiplex PCR; TCRdb's version includes in-frame clones alone and lacks a portion of them. This table has 120,000 or so clones, more than 60% appearing once. Sequenced: PBMCs. The receptors come from a man aged 25-45 years in good health and CMV-seronegative. The CDR3 runs from the conserved cysteine through the conserved F or W. A D gene is named only where the DNA matches it firmly. Clone size, where shown, is once, few, many, or a class for clones that have expanded.

J gene,CDR3 length,D gene,clone size,V gene,CDR3 DNA,CDR3 protein
TRBJ2-7,15,-,once,TRBV6-5,TGTGCCAGCAGTGGAGGGGACTCGAGCTCCTACGAGCAGTACTTC,CASSGGDSSSYEQYF
TRBJ2-7,15,-,-,TRBV9,TGTGCCAGCAGCCTTCAAGGAGTAGGTGCCTACGAGCAGTACTTC,CASSLQGVGAYEQYF
TRBJ1-5,15,-,-,TRBV10-3,TGTGCCATCAGTGAGTCTAACACAGTCAATCAGCCCCAGCATTTT,CAISESNTVNQPQHF
TRBJ2-5,16,TRBD2,-,TRBV2,TGTGCCAGCAGTGAGTTCAGGACTAGCGGAAAAGAGACCCAGTACTTC,CASSEFRTSGKETQYF
TRBJ2-3,15,-,-,TRBV4-3,TGCGCCAGCAGCTCCGGGCAGGGGAGCACAGATACGCAGTATTTT,CASSSGQGSTDTQYF
TRBJ2-3,14,-,-,TRBV5-1,TGCGCCAGCTCTCGGGGAGAAAGCACAGATACGCAGTATTTT,CASSRGESTDTQYF
TRBJ2-7,15,TRBD1,-,TRBV10-3,TGTGCCATCAGTGGCGGGACAGGGGGTCGATACGAGCAGTACTTC,CAISGGTGGRYEQYF
TRBJ1-6,16,-,-,TRBV4-3,TGCGCCAGCAGCCAAGATTCCGGGATAGGGAATTCACCCCTCCACTTT,CASSQDSGIGNSPLHF
TRBJ1-1,13,-,-,TRBV19,TGTGCCAGTAGTATAGGTATGAACACTGAAGCTTTCTTT,CASSIGMNTEAFF
TRBJ1-4,14,-,-,TRBV28,TGTGCCAGCAGTTTAGGGGGGAATAATGAAAAACTGTTTTTT,CASSLGGNNEKLFF
TRBJ1-4,13,-,-,TRBV6-5,TGTGCCAGCAGTTACGGAGTTAATGAAAAACTGTTTTTT,CASSYGVNEKLFF
TRBJ2-5,15,TRBD1,-,TRBV7-6,TGTGCCAGCAGCCGAGACAGGGGCCGACAAGAGACCCAGTACTTC,CASSRDRGRQETQYF
TRBJ2-7,15,TRBD2,-,TRBV5-1,TGCGCCAGCAGCTTGGAGAGCGGGAGGTCCTACGAGCAGTACTTC,CASSLESGRSYEQYF
TRBJ2-5,14,TRBD2,-,TRBV29-1,TGCAGCGTGGAGGGACTAGCGGGAGGAGAGACCCAGTACTTC,CSVEGLAGGETQYF
TRBJ1-1,14,TRBD1,-,TRBV6-6,TGTGCCAGCAGTTACGGGACAGGGCGTACTGAAGCTTTCTTT,CASSYGTGRTEAFF
TRBJ1-6,15,-,-,TRBV28,TGTGCCAGCCGAATAATTACAGGGATCATTCACCCCCTCCACTTT,CASRIITGIIHPLHF
TRBJ2-7,14,TRBD1,-,TRBV29-1,TGCAGCGTGCCTGGGCTGGGACAGGGGGACGAGCAGTACTTC,CSVPGLGQGDEQYF
TRBJ2-3,17,TRBD2,-,TRBV30,TGTGCCTGGAGTGGTGACGCGGGGCGGGGGTTCACAGATACGCAGTATTTT,CAWSGDAGRGFTDTQYF
TRBJ2-2,19,-,medium-sized,TRBV4-2,TGTGCCAGCAGCCAAGGGGAGGCTACTGGGGCCCTGAACACCGGGGAGCTGTTTTTT,CASSQGEATGALNTGELFF
TRBJ2-3,15,-,few,TRBV6-1,TGTGCCACCTCAGACCGGGACCGGAGGGCAGATACGCAGTATTTT,CATSDRDRRADTQYF
TRBJ2-3,14,-,few,TRBV5-4,TGTGCCAGCAGCTATGGGGGGAGTACAGATACGCAGTATTTT,CASSYGGSTDTQYF
TRBJ1-2,14,-,-,TRBV5-1,TGCGCCAGCAGACGGGACAAAGCTAACTATGGCTACACCTTC,CASRRDKANYGYTF
TRBJ2-5,15,-,few,TRBV7-2,TGTGCCAGCAGCCAAACCGAGACAGGAACTGAGACCCAGTACTTC,CASSQTETGTETQYF
TRBJ2-3,16,TRBD2,-,TRBV5-1,TGCGCCAGCAGCTTGGAGCGGGGGGGTAGCACAGATACGCAGTATTTT,CASSLERGGSTDTQYF
TRBJ1-2,15,-,-,TRBV6-5,TGTGCCAGCAGCTATCTAACCAGGGATAACTATGGCTACACCTTC,CASSYLTRDNYGYTF
TRBJ2-2,19,TRBD2,-,TRBV27,TGTGCCAGCAGTTCTGGCCCTAGCGGGAGTTATGGGAGCACCGGGGAGCTGTTTTTT,CASSSGPSGSYGSTGELFF
TRBJ2-7,14,TRBD2,-,TRBV7-2,TGTGCCAGCAGCGCGGGACTAGCCCTAGGTGAGCAGTACTTC,CASSAGLALGEQYF
TRBJ2-7,15,TRBD2,-,TRBV7-3,TGTGCCAGCAGCCCATCGGGACTAGCCACCTACGAGCAGTACTTC,CASSPSGLATYEQYF
TRBJ2-5,15,TRBD1,-,TRBV27,TGTGCCAGCAGTTCGGGACAGGGTAAAGGGAAGACCCAGTACTTC,CASSSGQGKGKTQYF
TRBJ1-4,14,-,-,TRBV25-1,TGTGCCAGCAGTACTCCGACAACTAATGAAAAACTGTTTTTT,CASSTPTTNEKLFF
TRBJ2-2,15,TRBD2,-,TRBV9,TGTGCCAGCAGCGCGAGACTAGCGGGAGCCGGGGAGCTGTTTTTT,CASSARLAGAGELFF
TRBJ2-7,14,TRBD1,-,TRBV19,TGTGCCAGTAGTATGGGACAGGGCTCGGACGAGCAGCACTTC,CASSMGQGSDEQHF
TRBJ2-3,18,TRBD1,-,TRBV9,TGTGCCAGCAGCGTATGGGGACAGCGTCCTACTAGCACAGATACGCAGTATTTT,CASSVWGQRPTSTDTQYF
TRBJ2-7,15,-,once,TRBV5-4,TGTGCCAGCAGCGGCTACGAGCGGAACACCTACGAGCAGTACTTC,CASSGYERNTYEQYF
TRBJ2-1,14,TRBD2,once,TRBV7-6,TGTGCCAGCAGCTTTACTAGCGGGAATCATGAGCAGTTCTTC,CASSFTSGNHEQFF
TRBJ1-6,11,-,-,TRBV30,TGTGCCTGGAGTCCGGGTTCACCCCTCCACTTT,CAWSPGSPLHF
TRBJ1-1,12,-,-,TRBV29-1,TGCAGCGTTGGACAGATGAACACTGAAGCTTTCTTT,CSVGQMNTEAFF
TRBJ1-1,12,-,-,TRBV30,TGTGCCTGGAGTGTACTAGCCATTGAAGCTTTCTTT,CAWSVLAIEAFF
TRBJ2-3,15,-,-,TRBV6-4,TGTGCCAGCAGTGACTCCGAGCGGGGCACAGATACGCAGTATTTT,CASSDSERGTDTQYF
TRBJ2-3,19,TRBD1,once,TRBV5-1,TGCGCCAGCAGCTCCGGGACAGGGGGATCCCTATCCAGCACAGATACGCAGTATTTT,CASSSGTGGSLSSTDTQYF
TRBJ1-3,17,TRBD1,few,TRBV5-4,TGTGCCAGCAGCCTATCAAGGGGACAGGGCTCTGGAAACACCATATATTTT,CASSLSRGQGSGNTIYF
TRBJ2-7,15,TRBD2,few,TRBV4-2,TGTGCCAGCAGCCAAACGCTAGCGGGGGCCTACGAGCAGTACTTC,CASSQTLAGAYEQYF
TRBJ2-3,15,-,once,TRBV5-4,TGTGCCAGCAGCTTGCCAGGGGGGAACACAGATACGCAGTATTTT,CASSLPGGNTDTQYF
TRBJ2-1,17,TRBD1,-,TRBV28,TGTGCCAGCAGTTTATCCAGGGACAGGGGAGGATACAATGAGCAGTTCTTC,CASSLSRDRGGYNEQFF
TRBJ2-7,16,TRBD2,-,TRBV11-3,TGTGCCAGCAGCAGTGGACTAGCGGGAGGGCCCTACGAGCAGTACTTC,CASSSGLAGGPYEQYF
TRBJ2-1,15,-,few,TRBV21-1,TGTGCCAGCAGCCACCGGGGACAGGGGGGCAATGAGCAGTTCTTC,CASSHRGQGGNEQFF
TRBJ1-1,13,-,-,TRBV4-3,TGCGCCAGCAGCCCCACAGGGAACACTGAAGCTTTCTTT,CASSPTGNTEAFF
TRBJ2-2,14,-,few,TRBV30,TGTGCCTGGAGTGTAACTACTTACACCGGGGAGCTGTTTTTT,CAWSVTTYTGELFF
TRBJ1-2,15,-,-,TRBV4-3,TGCGCCAGCAGCTACGGGACACTTAATAACTATGGCTACACCTTC,CASSYGTLNNYGYTF